The 32 T cell receptor beta chains below were found in one sample sequenced in a study of T cells in tuberculosis. The method was immunoSEQ multiplex PCR; TCRdb's version includes in-frame clones alone and lacks a portion of them. The sample lists approximately 20,000 clones, about 97% occurring once. The sample was PBMCs. All receptors derive from a donor aged 5 to 30 with latent tuberculosis or without tuberculosis infection.

This chain joins TRBV4-3 and TRBJ2-3; the match to TRBD2 covers 8 bases. Germline V CDR1 and CDR2: LGHNA, YSLEER. This CDR3 is 20 amino acids long. The ends lost 3 bases at V and 4 bases at J; junction bases unmatched: 21. The CDR3 loop is CASSHLPKLADAIIPDTQYF. In DNA form, the CDR3 reads TGCGCCAGCAGCCACCTCCCAAAACTAGCGGATGCTATTATTCCAGATACGCAGTATTTT.

This clone was detected once. This chain joins TRBV9 and TRBJ1-1; D may be TRBD1 (6 bases). CDR1 is SGDLS and CDR2 is YYNGEE in the germline V gene. This CDR3 spans 14 amino acids. V was trimmed by 4 bases and J by 6 bases, leaving 16 bases between them. CDR3 in DNA: TGTGCCAGCAGCCTAAGGGGGTTGGGTGCTGAAGCTTTCTTT. Translation gives CASSLRGLGAEAFF.

This chain joins TRBV27 and TRBJ2-7; no firm D call. This CDR3 is 13 amino acids long. Looked up from germline, CDR1 is MNHEY and CDR2 is SMNVEV (reference sequence). With 5 bases removed from V and 3 bases from J, the gap between germline ends came to 11 bases. CDR3 amino acids: CASSPLRHYEQYF. The CDR3 DNA is TGTGCCAGCAGTCCCCTAAGACACTACGAGCAGTACTTC.

This clone was seen a single time. The J gene is TRBJ1-1, the V gene TRBV7-9; D perhaps matches TRBD1 (5 bases). Germline assignment: CDR1 SEHNR and CDR2 FQNEAQ (reference sequence). The germline V and J ends were trimmed by 4 bases and 8 bases, with 8 bases remaining between them. This CDR3 has 11 amino acids. The CDR3 region is CASSSGQEAFF. The CDR3 DNA sequence: TGTGCCAGCAGCTCAGGGCAGGAAGCTTTCTTT.

The chain combines TRBV7-9 with TRBJ2-3; 9 nucleotides agree with TRBD2. CDR3 size: 15 residues. After removal of 1 base from V and 4 bases from J, the junction contained 3 bases not matched to a gene. CDR1 SEHNR and CDR2 FQNEAQ come from the germline V gene (reference sequence). CDR3 sequence: CASSLGGGAPDTQYF. DNA for the CDR3: TGTGCCAGCAGCTTAGGCGGGGGGGCCCCAGATACGCAGTATTTT. The full variable domain, with the rest looked up from reference TRBV7-9 and TRBJ2-3, is DTGVSQNPRHKITKRGQNVTFRCDPISEHNRLYWYRQTLGQGPEFLTYFQNEAQLEKSRLLSDRFSAERPKGSFSTLEIQRTEQGDSAMYLCASSLGGGAPDTQYFGPGTRLTVL.

This clone was recorded once. The chain combines TRBV11-3 with TRBJ2-1; TRBD1 matches at 10 bases. The CDR3 totals 16 residues. Germline lookup yields CDR1 SGHNT and CDR2 YENEEA. With V trimmed by 5 bases and J by 4 bases, 8 bases remained unmatched. CDR3 protein: CASSPTWTGGYNEQFF. The CDR3 DNA sequence: TGTGCCAGCAGCCCGACGTGGACAGGGGGGTACAATGAGCAGTTCTTC. Full variable domain (missing parts from reference TRBV11-3 and TRBJ2-1): EAGVVQSPRYKIIEKKQPVAFWCNPISGHNTLYWYLQNLGQGPELLIRYENEEAVDDSQLPKDRFSAERLKGVDSTLKIQPAELGDSAVYLCASSPTWTGGYNEQFFGPGTRLTVL.

The chain combines TRBV27 with TRBJ2-4, with 7 bases matching TRBD1. With 7 bases clipped from V and 1 base from J, the junction kept 13 bases outside the gene matches. This CDR3 is 17 amino acids long. The germline V gene encodes CDR1 MNHEY and CDR2 SMNVEV (reference sequence). This CDR3 reads CASTIQGSGWAKNIQYF. The CDR3 DNA follows: TGTGCCAGCACCATACAGGGGAGCGGCTGGGCCAAAAACATTCAGTACTTC.

This chain joins TRBV19 and TRBJ1-1; 10 bases fit TRBD1. V dropped 7 bases and J dropped 5; count of bases not matched to a gene: 4. Germline CDR1 LNHDA, CDR2 SQIVND (reference sequence). This CDR3 contains 13 residues. Written as DNA, the CDR3 is TGTGCCAGTACAAGGACAGGGGGTACTGAAGCTTTCTTT. Translation: CASTRTGGTEAFF.

The chain combines TRBV4-2 with TRBJ2-3; D possibly corresponds to TRBD2 (6 bases). Germline CDR1 reads LGHNA; CDR2 reads YNFKEQ. The CDR3 covers 15 residues. Between the trimmed V and J ends, which lost 1 base and 6 bases, there was a span of 14 bases. The CDR3 sequence: CASSQGWGVGDTQYF. The CDR3 DNA follows: TGTGCCAGCAGCCAAGGTTGGGGGGTAGGGGATACGCAGTATTTT.

V gene TRBV19 combines with J gene TRBJ1-2, with 9 bases that match TRBD1. J was trimmed by 0 bases and V by 5 bases; bases with no gene match: 10. Germline CDR1 reads LNHDA; CDR2 reads SQIVND (reference sequence). CDR3 length: 17 amino acids. The chain's CDR3 is CASSADRGRLPNYGYTF. CDR3 nucleotides: TGTGCCAGTAGTGCGGACAGGGGACGCCTCCCTAACTATGGCTACACCTTC. The full variable domain, rest sourced from reference TRBV19 and TRBJ1-2, is DGGITQSPKYLFRKEGQNVTLSCEQNLNHDAMYWYRQDPGQGLRLIYYSQIVNDFQKGDIAEGYSVSREKKESFPLTVTSAQKNPTAFYLCASSADRGRLPNYGYTFGSGTRLTVV.

This chain joins TRBV27 and TRBJ2-5; TRBD2 is a possible D gene (6 bases). V was shortened by 2 bases and J by 2 bases, with 12 bases between the two germline ends. The CDR3 extends over 15 amino acids. From germline, CDR1 is MNHEY and CDR2 SMNVEV (reference sequence). This chain's CDR3 is CASSLGGAGQETQYF. CDR3 DNA: TGTGCCAGCAGTTTAGGCGGGGCGGGTCAAGAGACCCAGTACTTC.

The chain joins TRBV5-1 to TRBJ1-1; D gene uncertain. Germline V gene sequence: CDR1 SGHRS, CDR2 YFSETQ. This CDR3 contains 13 residues. The V and J ends lost 2 bases and 6 bases respectively, with 11 bases between them. CDR3 coding DNA: TGCGCCAGCAGCTTAACGGGAACGGCTGAAGCTTTCTTT. Its translation: CASSLTGTAEAFF. The whole variable domain, filled in from reference TRBV5-1 and TRBJ1-1, reads KAGVTQTPRYLIKTRGQQVTLSCSPISGHRSVSWYQQTPGQGLQFLFEYFSETQRNKGNFPGRFSGRQFSNSRSEMNVSTLELGDSALYLCASSLTGTAEAFFGQGTRLTVV.

This chain connects TRBV6-5 to TRBJ1-1, with D possibly TRBD1 on 5 matching bases. The CDR3 contains 15 residues. Germline values: CDR1 MNHEY, CDR2 SVGAGI. The V gene lost 5 bases and the J gene lost 4 bases, with 17 bases spanning the gap. DNA for the CDR3: TGTGCCAGCAGTCGAATCCAGGGTTGGGTCACTGAAGCTTTCTTT. This translates into CASSRIQGWVTEAFF.

CDR3 bases: TGTGCCAGCAGTTGGACAGTTAGTTTGAACACTGAAGCTTTCTTT. Its translation: CASSWTVSLNTEAFF. The V gene is TRBV27, the J gene TRBJ1-1; tentative D call: TRBD1 (6 bases). The CDR3 totals 15 residues. In germline, CDR1 is MNHEY, CDR2 SMNVEV (reference sequence). With 4 bases removed from V and 0 bases from J, the gap between germline ends came to 12 bases.

CDR3 DNA sequence: TGCGCCAGCAGCTTGGCGAGGGACGAGCAGTACTTC. Residues: CASSLARDEQYF. The genes are TRBV5-1 and TRBJ2-7, with D perhaps TRBD2 (5 bases). The CDR3 length is 12 residues. The V gene's germline CDR1 is SGHRS and CDR2 YFSETQ. Trimming shortened V by 0 bases and J by 5 bases, and 6 bases separated the two germline ends.

The CDR3 region has the DNA TGTGCCAGCAGCTTAACAGGGTTTCGCTCTGGGGCCAACGTCCTGACTTTC. The encoded protein is CASSLTGFRSGANVLTF. The V call is TRBV11-2, the J call TRBJ2-6; D perhaps matches TRBD1 (6 bases). The CDR3 sequence is 17 residues long. The germline V gene has CDR1 SGHAT and CDR2 FQNNGV. The V end was cut by 2 bases, the J end by 0 bases, with 11 bases between.

V usage is TRBV10-3 and J usage is TRBJ2-2; a weak D match, TRBD2 (6 bases). Germline lookup yields CDR1 ENHRY and CDR2 SYGVKD. V was clipped by 3 bases and J by 4 bases, with 9 bases between them. The CDR3 sequence is 14 residues long. The CDR3 DNA follows: TGTGCCATCAGTGAACTAGCCTCCACCGGGGAGCTGTTTTTT. This encodes CAISELASTGELFF.

The CDR3 is CASGLIQGTSNQPQHF. CDR3 DNA: TGTGCTAGTGGTTTGATACAGGGAACCAGCAATCAGCCCCAGCATTTT. The V call is TRBV12-5, the J call TRBJ1-5; maybe TRBD1 (6 bases). The CDR3 is 16 residues long. The germline CDR1 and CDR2 sequences are LGHNT and FRNRAP. Trimming removed 2 bases at V and 1 base at J, with 12 bases between.

The chain joins TRBV5-8 to TRBJ2-7, with D perhaps TRBD2 (5 bases). The CDR3 is 14 amino acids. Germline V gene lookup returns CDR1 SGHTS and CDR2 YDEGEE. The V and J ends lost 4 bases and 2 bases respectively, with 13 bases between them. DNA of the CDR3: TGTGCCAGCAGCCCCTGGGGAGTCCCCTACGAGCAGTACTTC. The encoded protein is CASSPWGVPYEQYF.

The chain joins TRBV6-1 to TRBJ1-1; D is unclear. Per germline, CDR1 MNHNS and CDR2 SASEGT. CDR3 length: 13 amino acids. Trimming took off 8 bases at V and 0 bases at J, with 10 bases between the two ends. The CDR3 spells CASHHSLNTEAFF. The DNA of the CDR3 is TGTGCCAGCCACCACAGCTTGAACACTGAAGCTTTCTTT.

The chain combines TRBV4-1 with TRBJ2-5; 10 nucleotides agree with TRBD1. CDR3 size: 15 residues. Germline V lookup: CDR1 MGHRA, CDR2 YSYEKL. Trimming at V came to 2 bases and at J to 5 bases, leaving 5 bases not matched to a gene. CDR3 sequence (DNA): TGCGCCAGCAGCCAAATCCTGACAGGGGGCGAGACCCAGTACTTC. Translation gives CASSQILTGGETQYF.

The rearrangement links TRBV5-8 to TRBJ1-2; 8 positions agree with TRBD1. The V segment lost 0 bases and the J segment 3 bases; nucleotides outside the gene matches: 4. Per the germline V gene, CDR1 is SGHTS and CDR2 is YDEGEE. The CDR3 consists of 15 residues. The CDR3 here is CASSLVTGVYYGYTF. Here the CDR3 DNA reads TGTGCCAGCAGCTTGGTGACAGGGGTGTACTATGGCTACACCTTC.

V usage is TRBV2 and J usage is TRBJ2-7, with 7 bases identical to TRBD1. This CDR3 has 13 residues. Germline CDR1 SNHLY, CDR2 FYNNEI. The V segment lost 6 bases and the J segment 7 bases; nucleotides outside the gene matches: 9. CDR3 protein: CASSGQAYGEQYF. As DNA, the CDR3 is TGTGCCAGCAGCGGACAGGCCTACGGGGAGCAGTACTTC.

The chain employs TRBV5-1 and TRBJ2-3, with a weak D call TRBD2 (5 bases). Deletions cut 1 base from V and 4 bases from J, with 13 bases between. The CDR3 has 15 amino acids. Germline V gene data show CDR1 as SGHRS and CDR2 as YFSETQ. CDR3 sequence (DNA): TGCGCCAGCAGCTTGATTCGGGATTGGGCAGATACGCAGTATTTT. Encoded protein: CASSLIRDWADTQYF.

The CDR3, as DNA: TGTGCCAGCAGGAGTGCCTCAGGGCCCGGGGAGCTGTTTTTT. It specifies CASRSASGPGELFF. This chain connects TRBV4-2 to TRBJ2-2; TRBD1 is a possible D gene (5 bases). The CDR3 sequence is 14 residues long. Trimming removed 6 bases at V and 6 bases at J, with 14 bases between. Germline V CDR1 and CDR2: LGHNA, YNFKEQ.

The chain has TRBV18 and TRBJ1-1, with D possibly TRBD1 on 6 matching bases. The ends were cut back, 2 bases at V and 1 base at J, with 8 bases in the middle. Germline CDR1 is KGHSH and CDR2 is LQKENI. This CDR3 spans 14 amino acids. CDR3 region: CASSPGQKNTEAFF. CDR3 bases: TGTGCCAGCTCACCAGGACAGAAGAACACTGAAGCTTTCTTT. The full variable domain, in which reference TRBV18 and TRBJ1-1 provide the parts outside the CDR3, is NAGVMQNPRHLVRRRGQEARLRCSPMKGHSHVYWYRQLPEEGLKFMVYLQKENIIDESGMPKERFSAEFPKEGPSILRIQQVVRGDSAAYFCASSPGQKNTEAFFGQGTRLTVV.

CDR3 sequence reads: CASRMTPTAYEQYF. CDR3 bases: TGCGCCAGCAGGATGACTCCGACAGCTTACGAGCAGTACTTC. The V gene is TRBV5-1, the J gene TRBJ2-7, with TRBD1 as a possible D gene (5 bases). V gave up 5 bases and J gave up 4 bases, with 16 bases separating them. From germline, CDR1 is SGHRS and CDR2 YFSETQ. This CDR3 region has 14 residues.

The chain combines TRBV5-1 with TRBJ1-5; a weak D match, TRBD1 (5 bases). Between the trimmed V and J ends, which lost 0 bases and 3 bases, there was a span of 7 bases. This CDR3 is 14 amino acids long. The germline gives CDR1 SGHRS, CDR2 YFSETQ. CDR3 in DNA: TGCGCCAGCAGCTTGGGACAGTCCAATCAGCCCCAGCATTTT. It is translated as CASSLGQSNQPQHF.

This chain uses TRBV4-1 with TRBJ2-1; the D is unclear. Trimming removed 1 base from V and 9 bases from J, with 13 bases in between. The CDR3 length is 14 residues. The V gene's germline CDR1 is MGHRA and CDR2 YSYEKL. CDR3 sequence: CASSQVAEVAEQFF. The CDR3 DNA reads as TGCGCCAGCAGCCAAGTTGCAGAGGTTGCTGAGCAGTTCTTC.

J is TRBJ1-2 and V is TRBV7-9; D is perhaps TRBD1 (6 bases). The CDR3 is made up of 14 amino acids. Germline CDR1 and CDR2: SEHNR and FQNEAQ (reference sequence). The V gene lost 2 bases and the J gene lost 6 bases, with 13 bases spanning the gap. CDR3: CASSLSAGADGYTF. CDR3 bases: TGTGCCAGCAGCTTAAGCGCAGGGGCAGATGGCTACACCTTC. Full variable domain (remainder filled in from reference TRBV7-9 and TRBJ1-2): DTGVSQNPRHKITKRGQNVTFRCDPISEHNRLYWYRQTLGQGPEFLTYFQNEAQLEKSRLLSDRFSAERPKGSFSTLEIQRTEQGDSAMYLCASSLSAGADGYTFGSGTRLTVV.

The chain employs TRBV30 and TRBJ1-3, with no clear D. V lost 0 bases, J lost 5 bases, and 11 bases lay in between. The germline gives CDR1 GTSNPN, CDR2 SVGIG (reference sequence). CDR3 length: 14 amino acids. The CDR3 sequence is CAWSVSVSRNTIYF. As DNA, the CDR3 is TGTGCCTGGAGTGTTTCGGTTTCGAGAAACACCATATATTTT. Full variable domain (remainder filled in from reference TRBV30 and TRBJ1-3): SQTIHQWPATLVQPVGSPLSLECTVEGTSNPNLYWYRQAAGRGLQLLFYSVGIGQISSEVPQNLSASRPQDRQFILSSKKLLLSDSGFYLCAWSVSVSRNTIYFGEGSWLTVV.

This sequence joins TRBV21-1 and TRBJ2-5; the table's D call of TRBD2 was not tested on the DNA. TRBV21-1 is annotated as a pseudogene. The length of the CDR3 is 16 residues. The CDR3 nucleotides read TGTGCCAGCAGCAAAGAGGCCACTAACACCCAAGAGACCCAGTACTTC. Translating it yields CASSKEATNTQETQYF.